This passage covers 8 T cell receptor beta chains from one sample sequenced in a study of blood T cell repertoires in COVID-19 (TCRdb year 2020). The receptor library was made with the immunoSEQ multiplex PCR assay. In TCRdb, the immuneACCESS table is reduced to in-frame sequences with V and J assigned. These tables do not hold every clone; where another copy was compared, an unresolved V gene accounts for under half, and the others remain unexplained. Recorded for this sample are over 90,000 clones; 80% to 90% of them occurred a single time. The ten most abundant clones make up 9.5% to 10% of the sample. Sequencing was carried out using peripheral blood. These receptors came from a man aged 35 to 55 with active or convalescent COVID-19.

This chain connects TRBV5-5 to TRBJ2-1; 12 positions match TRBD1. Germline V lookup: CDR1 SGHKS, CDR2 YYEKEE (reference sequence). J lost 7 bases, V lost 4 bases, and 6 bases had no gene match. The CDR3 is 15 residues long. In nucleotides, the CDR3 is TGTGCCAGCAGCATTCCGGGACAGGGGGCTAATGAGCAGTTCTTC. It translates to CASSIPGQGANEQFF.

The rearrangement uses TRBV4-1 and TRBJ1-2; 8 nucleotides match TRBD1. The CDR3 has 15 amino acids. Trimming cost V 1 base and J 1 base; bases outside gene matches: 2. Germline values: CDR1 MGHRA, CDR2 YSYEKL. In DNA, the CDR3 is TGCGCCAGCAGCCAAGCGGACAGGGATAACTATGGCTACACCTTC. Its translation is CASSQADRDNYGYTF.

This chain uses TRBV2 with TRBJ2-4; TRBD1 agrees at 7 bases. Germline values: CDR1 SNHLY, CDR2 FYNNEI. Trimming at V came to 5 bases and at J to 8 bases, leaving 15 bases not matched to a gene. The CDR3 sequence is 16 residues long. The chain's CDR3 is CASSPKSRQGLDIQYF. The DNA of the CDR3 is TGTGCCAGCAGTCCTAAAAGCCGACAGGGTTTGGACATTCAGTACTTC.

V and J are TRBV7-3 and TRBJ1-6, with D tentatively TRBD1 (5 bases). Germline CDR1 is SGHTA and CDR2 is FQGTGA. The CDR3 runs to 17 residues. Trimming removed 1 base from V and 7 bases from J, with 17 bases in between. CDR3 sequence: CASSLIGASVGNSPLHF. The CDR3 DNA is TGTGCCAGCAGCTTAATTGGGGCTTCCGTCGGGAATTCACCCCTCCACTTT.

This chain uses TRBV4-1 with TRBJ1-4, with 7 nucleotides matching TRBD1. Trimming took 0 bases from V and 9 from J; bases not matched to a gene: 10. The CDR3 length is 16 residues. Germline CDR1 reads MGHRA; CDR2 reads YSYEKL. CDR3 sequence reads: CASSQEERQGNKKLFF. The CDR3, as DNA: TGCGCCAGCAGCCAAGAGGAGAGACAGGGAAATAAAAAACTGTTTTTT.

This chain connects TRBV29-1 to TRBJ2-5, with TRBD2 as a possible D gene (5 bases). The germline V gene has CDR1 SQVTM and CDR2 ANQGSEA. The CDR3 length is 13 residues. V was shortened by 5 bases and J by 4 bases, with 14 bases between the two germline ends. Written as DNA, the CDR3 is TGCAGCGTTAATACACTCGGAGGAGAGACCCAGTACTTC. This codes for CSVNTLGGETQYF.

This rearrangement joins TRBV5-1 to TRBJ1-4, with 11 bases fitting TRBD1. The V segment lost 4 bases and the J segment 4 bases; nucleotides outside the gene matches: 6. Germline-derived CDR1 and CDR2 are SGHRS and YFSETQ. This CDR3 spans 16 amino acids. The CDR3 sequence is CASSLRTGGVNEKLFF. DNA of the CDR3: TGCGCCAGCAGCCTTCGGACAGGGGGCGTTAATGAAAAACTGTTTTTT.

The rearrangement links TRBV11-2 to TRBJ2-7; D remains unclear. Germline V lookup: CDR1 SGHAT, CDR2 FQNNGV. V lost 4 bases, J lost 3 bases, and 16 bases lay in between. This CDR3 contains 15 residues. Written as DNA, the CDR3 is TGTGCCAGCAGCTCCTTAGGAGTTAAGCTCTACGAGCAGTACTTC. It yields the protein CASSSLGVKLYEQYF. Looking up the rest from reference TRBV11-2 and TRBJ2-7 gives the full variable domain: EAGVAQSPRYKIIEKRQSVAFWCNPISGHATLYWYQQILGQGPKLLIQFQNNGVVDDSQLPKDRFSAERLKGVDSTLKIQPAKLEDSAVYLCASSSLGVKLYEQYFGPGTRLTVT.